What follows is one T cell receptor beta chain and its context. Its antigen is not yet known. No clone much larger than this one lies a single base away; base qualities are absent. Cut back by 0 bases and 0 bases, the V and J ends lie 8 bases apart. Based on the germline V gene (reference sequence), the CDR1 and CDR2 sequences are GTSNPN and SVGIG. CDR3 length: 14 amino acids, cysteine to phenylalanine. Just CDR3 DNA is preserved here, 42 bases in frame from base 1. The sample's time point label, in plain terms: blood from clinic visit 5 months post-surgery; TSC patient then seizure free. Surgery cases with the highest brain T cell transcript signatures were selected for TCR beta chain sequencing of brain tissue and, where available, blood. Prior to surgery, the patients had been treated with at least one anti-epileptic drug. The TCR-sequenced patients were children whose drug-resistant epilepsy was caused by tuberous sclerosis complex, focal cortical dysplasia, Rasmussen encephalitis or hemimegalencephaly. Bulk genomic DNA was extracted from unsorted brain tissue and whole blood with the Monarch genomic DNA purification kit.

This sample was included in a study of brain T cells in children with intractable seizures (dated by TCRdb to the early 2020s). Turning to the overall study: Resected brain tissue from 53 pediatric epilepsy surgery cases was initially screened for immune gene transcripts with a NanoString immunology panel. Of the 12 selected surgery cases, pre-surgery blood was also sequenced for eight, so four had brain tissue only. Study-level results and caveats: The patients' HCMV serostatus was not known, and viral specificity was inferred solely from CDR3 sequence similarity. Sequencing depth differed between pre- and post-surgery blood, so clones missing from the pre-surgery sample may reflect undersampling.

The immunoSEQ assay was applied to genomic DNA to generate the TCR beta chain sequences. In the original analysis: CDR3 sequences that did not begin with the conserved framework cysteine at position 104 were removed by hand. To get clonality, the normalized Shannon's Diversity Index was subtracted from one, giving values from 0 (maximal diversity) to 1 (oligoclonal). Chi-squared comparison-of-proportions tests assessed whether the same CDR3 differed in frequency between samples, such as brain versus blood. Public clonotypes were identified through searches of immuneACCESS, and similarity to known antiviral clonotypes was evaluated with the VDJdb browser. The source is immuneACCESS, and TCRdb retained only in-frame sequences with V and J called. Part of the clones is not carried over; for the studies checked, unresolved V genes explain less than half of this, and the remainder is unexplained. Clone size and V and J calls were adopted from that table, with D and trimming inferred from the DNA. Present in this sample are 300,000 to 400,000 clones, over 85% of which were seen just once. The ten largest clones represent 5% to 7% of the sample.

The clonotype originates from a boy in the first two years of life with tuberous sclerosis and intractable seizures. Sequencing used peripheral blood, obtained approximately 5 months after surgery. The V and J genes are TRBV30 and TRBJ1-1; TRBD1 is a possible D gene, resting on 5 matching bases. The encoded CDR3 is CAWSVGVVNTEAFF. At the DNA level, the sequence is TGTGCCTGGAGTGTAGGGGTTGTGAACACTGAAGCTTTCTTT.